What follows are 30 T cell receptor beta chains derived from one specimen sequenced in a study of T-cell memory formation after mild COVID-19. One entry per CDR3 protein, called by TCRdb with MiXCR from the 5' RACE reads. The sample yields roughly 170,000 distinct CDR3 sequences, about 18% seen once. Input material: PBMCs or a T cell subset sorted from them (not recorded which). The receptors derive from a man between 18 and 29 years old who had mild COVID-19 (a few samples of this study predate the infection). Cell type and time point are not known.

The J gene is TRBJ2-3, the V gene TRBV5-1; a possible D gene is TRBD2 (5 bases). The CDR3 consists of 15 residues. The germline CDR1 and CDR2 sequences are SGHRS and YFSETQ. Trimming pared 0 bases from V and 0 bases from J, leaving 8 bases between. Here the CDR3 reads CASSLGGESTDTQYF. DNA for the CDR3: TGCGCCAGCAGCTTGGGGGGAGAGAGCACAGATACGCAGTATTTT.

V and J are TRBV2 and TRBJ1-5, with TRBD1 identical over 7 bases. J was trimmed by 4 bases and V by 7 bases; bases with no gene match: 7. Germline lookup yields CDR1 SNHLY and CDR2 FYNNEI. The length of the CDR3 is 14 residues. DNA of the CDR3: TGTGCCAGCAACGAACAGGGGTCAAATCAGCCCCAGCATTTT. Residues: CASNEQGSNQPQHF. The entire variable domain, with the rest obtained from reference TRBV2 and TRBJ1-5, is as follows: EPEVTQTPSHQVTQMGQEVILRCVPISNHLYFYWYRQILGQKVEFLVSFYNNEISEKSEIFDDQFSVERPDGSNFTLKIRSTKLEDSAMYFCASNEQGSNQPQHFGDGTRLSIL.

The CDR3 DNA reads as TGTGCCAGCAGTACCCGACAGGGTACCTACGAGCAGTACTTC. It codes for CASSTRQGTYEQYF. The chain uses TRBV12-3 or TRBV12-4 and TRBJ2-7, with 7 bases identical to TRBD1. J lost 2 bases, V lost 5 bases, and 6 bases had no gene match. This CDR3 has 14 residues.

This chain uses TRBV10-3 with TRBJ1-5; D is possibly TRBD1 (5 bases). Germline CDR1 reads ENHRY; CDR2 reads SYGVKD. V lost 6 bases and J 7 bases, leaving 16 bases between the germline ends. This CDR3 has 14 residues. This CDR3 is CAIRARDAGQPQHF. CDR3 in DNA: TGTGCCATCAGAGCCCGGGACGCAGGGCAGCCCCAGCATTTT.

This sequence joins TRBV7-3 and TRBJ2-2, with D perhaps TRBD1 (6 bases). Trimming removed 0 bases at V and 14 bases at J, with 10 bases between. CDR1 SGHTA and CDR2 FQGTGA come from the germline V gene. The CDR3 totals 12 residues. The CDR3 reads CASSLTQGYLFF. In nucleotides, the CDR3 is TGTGCCAGCAGCTTAACGCAGGGGTATCTGTTTTTT.

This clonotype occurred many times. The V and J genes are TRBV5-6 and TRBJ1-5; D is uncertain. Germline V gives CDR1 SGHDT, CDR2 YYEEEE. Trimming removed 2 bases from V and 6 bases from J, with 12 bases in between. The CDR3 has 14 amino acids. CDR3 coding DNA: TGTGCCAGCAGCTTTACGGGCCTTGGTCAGCCCCAGCATTTT. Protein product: CASSFTGLGQPQHF.

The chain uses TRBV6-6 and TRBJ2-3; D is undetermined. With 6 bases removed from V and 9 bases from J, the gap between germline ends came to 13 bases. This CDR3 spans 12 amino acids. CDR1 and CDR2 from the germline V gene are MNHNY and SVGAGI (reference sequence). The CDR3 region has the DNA TGTGCCAGCAGCCCGAATCAGTGGACGCAGTATTTT. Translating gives CASSPNQWTQYF.

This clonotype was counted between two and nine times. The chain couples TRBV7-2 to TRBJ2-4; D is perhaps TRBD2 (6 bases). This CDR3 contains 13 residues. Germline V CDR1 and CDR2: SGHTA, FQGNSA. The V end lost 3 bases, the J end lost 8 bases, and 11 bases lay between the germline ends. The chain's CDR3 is CASSFSGGDIQYF. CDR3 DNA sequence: TGTGCCAGCAGCTTCTCCGGGGGTGACATTCAGTACTTC.

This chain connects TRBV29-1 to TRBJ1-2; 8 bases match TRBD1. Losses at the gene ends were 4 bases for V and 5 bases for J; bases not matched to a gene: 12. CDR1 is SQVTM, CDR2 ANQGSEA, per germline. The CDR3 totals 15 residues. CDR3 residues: CSVAPGDRPIYGYTF. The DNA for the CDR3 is TGCAGCGTTGCGCCTGGGGACAGGCCGATTTATGGCTACACCTTC.

CDR3 region: CASSLGLMESEQFF. The CDR3 region has the DNA TGTGCCAGCAGTTTAGGACTGATGGAAAGTGAGCAGTTCTTC. The chain combines TRBV12-3 or TRBV12-4 with TRBJ2-1; D remains ambiguous. The CDR3 runs to 14 residues. V lost 1 base to trimming and J lost 9 bases, with 13 bases between them.

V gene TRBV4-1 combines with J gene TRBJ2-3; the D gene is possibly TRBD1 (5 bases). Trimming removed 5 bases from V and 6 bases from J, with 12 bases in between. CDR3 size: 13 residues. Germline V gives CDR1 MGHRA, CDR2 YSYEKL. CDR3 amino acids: CASSWTTADTQYF. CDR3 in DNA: TGCGCCAGCAGCTGGACGACAGCCGATACGCAGTATTTT.

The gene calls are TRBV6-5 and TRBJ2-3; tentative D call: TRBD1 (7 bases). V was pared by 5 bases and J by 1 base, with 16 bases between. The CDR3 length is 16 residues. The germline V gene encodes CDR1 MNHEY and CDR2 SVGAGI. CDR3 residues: CASSLLGGQRTDTQYF. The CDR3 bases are TGTGCCAGCAGTCTACTGGGGGGACAGCGCACAGATACGCAGTATTTT.

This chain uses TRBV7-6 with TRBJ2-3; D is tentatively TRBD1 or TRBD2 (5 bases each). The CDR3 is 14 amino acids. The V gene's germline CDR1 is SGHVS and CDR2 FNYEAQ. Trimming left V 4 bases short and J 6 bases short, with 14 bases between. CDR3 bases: TGTGCCAGCAGCTCCGGGACCCTTACGGATACGCAGTATTTT. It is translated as CASSSGTLTDTQYF. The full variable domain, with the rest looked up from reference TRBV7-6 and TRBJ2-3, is GAGVSQSPRYKVTKRGQDVALRCDPISGHVSLYWYRQALGQGPEFLTYFNYEAQQDKSGLPNDRFSAERPEGSISTLTIQRTEQRDSAMYRCASSSGTLTDTQYFGPGTRLTVL.

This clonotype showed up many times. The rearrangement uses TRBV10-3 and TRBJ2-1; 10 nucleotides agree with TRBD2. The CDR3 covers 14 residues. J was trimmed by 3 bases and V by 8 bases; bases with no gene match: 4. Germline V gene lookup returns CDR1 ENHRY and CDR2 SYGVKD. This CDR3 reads CAIGAGGYYNEQFF. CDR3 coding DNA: TGTGCCATCGGAGCGGGGGGGTACTACAATGAGCAGTTCTTC.

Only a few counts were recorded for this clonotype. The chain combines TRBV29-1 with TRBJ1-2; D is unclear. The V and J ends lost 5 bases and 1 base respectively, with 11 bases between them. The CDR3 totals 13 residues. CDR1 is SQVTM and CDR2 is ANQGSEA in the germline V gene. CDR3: CSVSAVINYGYTF. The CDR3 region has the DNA TGCAGCGTTTCGGCAGTCATTAACTATGGCTACACCTTC.

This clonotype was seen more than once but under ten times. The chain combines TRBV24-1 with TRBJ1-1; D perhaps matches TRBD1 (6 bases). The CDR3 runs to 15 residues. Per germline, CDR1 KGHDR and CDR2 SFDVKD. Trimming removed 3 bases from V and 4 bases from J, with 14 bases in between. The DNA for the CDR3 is TGTGCCACCAGTGATAGTCTGGGGGCGGCCACTGAAGCTTTCTTT. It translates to CATSDSLGAATEAFF.

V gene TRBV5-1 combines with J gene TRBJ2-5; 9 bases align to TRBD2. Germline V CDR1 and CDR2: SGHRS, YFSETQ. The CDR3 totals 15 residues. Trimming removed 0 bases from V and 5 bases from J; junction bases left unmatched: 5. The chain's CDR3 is CASSLGPSGEETQYF. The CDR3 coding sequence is TGCGCCAGCAGCTTGGGTCCTAGCGGGGAGGAGACCCAGTACTTC.

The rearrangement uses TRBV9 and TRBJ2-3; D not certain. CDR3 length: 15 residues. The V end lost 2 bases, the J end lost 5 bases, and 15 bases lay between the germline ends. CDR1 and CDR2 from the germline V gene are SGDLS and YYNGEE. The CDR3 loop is CASSVVGEGRDTQYF. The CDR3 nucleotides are TGTGCCAGCAGCGTGGTAGGTGAAGGAAGAGATACGCAGTATTTT. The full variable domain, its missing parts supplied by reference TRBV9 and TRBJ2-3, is DSGVTQTPKHLITATGQRVTLRCSPRSGDLSVYWYQQSLDQGLQFLIQYYNGEERAKGNILERFSAQQFPDLHSELNLSSLELGDSALYFCASSVVGEGRDTQYFGPGTRLTVL.

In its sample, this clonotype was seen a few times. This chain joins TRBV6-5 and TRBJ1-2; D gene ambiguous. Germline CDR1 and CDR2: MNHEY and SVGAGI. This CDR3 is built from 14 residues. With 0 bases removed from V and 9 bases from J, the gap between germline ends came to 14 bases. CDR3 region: CASSYSRHPLRYTF. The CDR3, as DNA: TGTGCCAGCAGTTACTCTCGGCACCCCCTGCGCTACACCTTC.

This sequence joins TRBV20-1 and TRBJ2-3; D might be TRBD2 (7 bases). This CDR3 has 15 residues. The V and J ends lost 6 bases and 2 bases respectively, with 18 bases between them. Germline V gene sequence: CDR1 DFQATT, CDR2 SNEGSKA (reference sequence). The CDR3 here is CSAQKGGTVTDTQYF. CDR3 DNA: TGCAGTGCGCAGAAGGGGGGGACTGTCACAGATACGCAGTATTTT.

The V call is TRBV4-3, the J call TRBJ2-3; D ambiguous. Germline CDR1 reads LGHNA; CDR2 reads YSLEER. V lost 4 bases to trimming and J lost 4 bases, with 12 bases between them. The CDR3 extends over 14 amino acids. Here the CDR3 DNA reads TGCGCCAGCAGCCCAGTCTCGTCAGCAGATACGCAGTATTTT. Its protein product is CASSPVSSADTQYF.

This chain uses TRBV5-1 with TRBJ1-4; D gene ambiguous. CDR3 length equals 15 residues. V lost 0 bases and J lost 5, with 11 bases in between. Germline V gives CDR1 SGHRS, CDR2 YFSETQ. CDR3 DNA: TGCGCCAGCAGCTTGGCCGCAGCTCGAAATGAAAAACTGTTTTTT. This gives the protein CASSLAAARNEKLFF.

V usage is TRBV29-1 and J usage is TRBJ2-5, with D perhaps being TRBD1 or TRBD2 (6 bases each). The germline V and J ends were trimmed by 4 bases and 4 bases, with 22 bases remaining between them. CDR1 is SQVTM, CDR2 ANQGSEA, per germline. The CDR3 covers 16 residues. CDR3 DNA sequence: TGCAGCGTTGCCCGGCTCGGGGGCGCCGAGGTAGAGACCCAGTACTTC. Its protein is CSVARLGGAEVETQYF.

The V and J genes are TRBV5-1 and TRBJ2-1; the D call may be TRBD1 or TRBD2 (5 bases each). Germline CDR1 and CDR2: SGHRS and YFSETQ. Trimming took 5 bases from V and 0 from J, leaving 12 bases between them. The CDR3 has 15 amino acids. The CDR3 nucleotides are TGCGCCAGCAGTCTATCGGGGACCTCCTACAATGAGCAGTTCTTC. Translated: CASSLSGTSYNEQFF.

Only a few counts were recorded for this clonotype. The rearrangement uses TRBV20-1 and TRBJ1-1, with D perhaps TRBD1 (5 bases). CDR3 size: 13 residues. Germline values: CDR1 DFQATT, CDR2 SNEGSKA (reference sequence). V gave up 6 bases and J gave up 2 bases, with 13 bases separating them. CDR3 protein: CSAPGNLNTEAFF. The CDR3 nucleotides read TGCAGTGCACCAGGGAATCTAAACACTGAAGCTTTCTTT.

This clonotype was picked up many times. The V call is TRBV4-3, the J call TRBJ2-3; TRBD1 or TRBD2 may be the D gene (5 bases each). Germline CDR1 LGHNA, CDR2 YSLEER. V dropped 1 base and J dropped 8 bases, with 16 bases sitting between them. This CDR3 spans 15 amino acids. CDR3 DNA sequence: TGCGCCAGCAGCCAAGCCGGGGCTCCTCCCGCTACGCAGTATTTT. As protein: CASSQAGAPPATQYF.

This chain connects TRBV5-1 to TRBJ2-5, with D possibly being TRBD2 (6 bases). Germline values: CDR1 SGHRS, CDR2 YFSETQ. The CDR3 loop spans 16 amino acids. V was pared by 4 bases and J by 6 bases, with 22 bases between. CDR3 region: CASSPGTSTAVKTQYF. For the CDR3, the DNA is TGCGCCAGCAGCCCAGGGACTTCGACCGCGGTGAAGACCCAGTACTTC.

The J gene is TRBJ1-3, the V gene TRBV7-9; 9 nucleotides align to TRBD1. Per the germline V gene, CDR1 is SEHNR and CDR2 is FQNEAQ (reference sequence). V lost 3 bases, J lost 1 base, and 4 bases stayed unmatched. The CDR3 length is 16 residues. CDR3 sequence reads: CASSFPTGGSGNTIYF. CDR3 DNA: TGTGCCAGCAGCTTTCCGACAGGGGGTTCTGGAAACACCATATATTTT.

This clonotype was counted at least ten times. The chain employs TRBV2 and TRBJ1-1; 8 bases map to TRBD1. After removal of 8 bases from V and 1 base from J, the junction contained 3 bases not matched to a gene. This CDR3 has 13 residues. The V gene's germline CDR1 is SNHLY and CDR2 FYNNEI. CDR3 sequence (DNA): TGTGCCAGCGGACAGGGTGAGAACACTGAAGCTTTCTTT. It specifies CASGQGENTEAFF.

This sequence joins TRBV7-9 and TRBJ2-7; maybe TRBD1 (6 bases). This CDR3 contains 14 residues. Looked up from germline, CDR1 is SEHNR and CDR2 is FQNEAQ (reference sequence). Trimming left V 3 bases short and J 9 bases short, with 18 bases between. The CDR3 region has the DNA TGTGCCAGCAGCTTTGAGTCCGGGACAAACGGGCAGTACTTC. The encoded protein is CASSFESGTNGQYF. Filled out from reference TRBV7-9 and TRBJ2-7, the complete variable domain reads DTGVSQNPRHKITKRGQNVTFRCDPISEHNRLYWYRQTLGQGPEFLTYFQNEAQLEKSRLLSDRFSAERPKGSFSTLEIQRTEQGDSAMYLCASSFESGTNGQYFGPGTRLTVT.